This T cell receptor (beta chain) was documented in a study of long-term antiretroviral therapy in people with HIV (dated by TCRdb to between 2022 and 2023). Study-level background: Collection of the earliest samples took place about a decade ahead of the 2015 WHO recommendation for immediate ART, at a time when ART was typically delayed until CD4 counts fell. Among the approximately 27 participants with HIV, over nine were female. Whether ART initiation and durable HIV suppression were associated with changes in peripheral blood TRB repertoire composition and diversity was tested in a retrospective serial study. From 25 to 30 adults with confirmed HIV infection, the cohort provided 150 to 200 cryopreserved PBMC samples, gathered serially across a mean of approximately six years (range 1-12). No cross-contamination during QIAcube processing was seen in test extractions of a monoclonal T-cell line run alongside around 30 polyclonal samples. The paper as a whole reports these results and caveats: Starting ART was linked to a significant rise in TRB diversity, yet even with long-term ART the diversity remained significantly lower than in transplant donor controls. Because pre-ART samples had limited cell numbers, profiling was done on unsorted PBMC rather than on sorted CD4+ and CD8+ T cells. Inferences about post-ART repertoire changes are limited because no data were available on ART adherence, viral resistance or therapy changes. Limited PBMC availability meant only the TCR beta chain was sequenced, without alpha chain pairing. Narrower CDR3 length ranges were observed in HIV repertoires than in controls, and an antigen-experienced repertoire with only a slight naive shift after ART was suggested by the network structure. The samples were dated from 2004 to 2017, and the ART regimens that were used may be less effective than current ART regimens. The repertoire was dominated across all time points by expanded TRB clones identified before ART initiation, although this dominance was seen to fluctuate and to decrease in many PLHIV after ART.

The V and J ends are trimmed by 3 bases and 6 bases, leaving 8 bases between them. The germline V gene supplies CDR1 KGHSH and CDR2 LQKENI. From cysteine to phenylalanine, the CDR3 is 12 amino acids long. Only CDR3 DNA is held: 36 bases, read in frame from base 1. Sequencing of the TRB variable region was done with the immunoSEQ hsTCRB v3.0 assay at survey level resolution. TRB sequencing targeted a depth of roughly 40,000-55,000 T-cell genomes per sample. TRB libraries were pooled and sequenced on an Illumina MiSeq using a v3 150-cycle kit. Turning to the authors' computational methods: Repertoire analysis was performed in R inside a reproducible Nextflow workflow that covered QC, data transformation and analysis. LymphoSeq2, an R package for AIRR-Seq data exploration, was used to implement custom analyses. After excluding several samples that yielded fewer than 5000 total TRB sequences, 188 HIV repertoires remained for analysis. Among the approximately 190 HIV repertoires that were kept, roughly 58 were collected before ART initiation and roughly 130 were collected after ART initiation. Each repertoire was downsampled to 5000 TRB nucleotide sequences, and summary statistics were averaged across 100 downsampling iterations. TRB sequences were retained for analysis only if CDR3 regions of at least seven amino acids were present. Diversity was assessed using a clonality score derived from Shannon entropy and using the Gini coefficient. In repertoire networks, the top 5000 CDR3 amino acid sequences were linked whenever an edit distance of one separated two sequences. For TRB CDR3 amino acid sequences, GLIPH2 was used to predict antigen specificity groups and MHC restriction. Known CMV, EBV, HIV or tissue antigen associations were flagged by matching CDR3 amino acid sequences against VDJdb and McPAS-TCR. Pre-ART, post-ART and control groups were compared with Wilcoxon signed-rank tests and Holm-Bonferroni correction. Not all clones reach the TCRdb copy of this immuneACCESS table, which keeps in-frame sequences only. Checked studies attribute under half of the gap to unresolved V genes and leave the rest unexplained. The V and J calls and clone size come from that table; D and trimming were worked out from the DNA. The sample table lists around 21,000 clones, around 86% of them with a count of one. The ten top clones hold about 8.3% of the sample.

Inclusion was restricted to participants for whom at least one PBMC sample before ART initiation and at least two post-ART samples were available. Treatment was received in the United States of America by all participants with HIV. Cryopreserved samples of about 0.95-10 million PBMC were thawed and washed before DNA extraction. At the time of the earliest PBMC sample for each participant with HIV, ages ranged from about 20 to 54 years. PBMC samples were contributed by each participant from 1-4 timepoints before ART initiation and 2-8 timepoints after ART initiation, with a median of 7 samples. For every participant, serial HIV viral load, CD4+ T-cell count, ART history and demographic data were obtained. Genomic DNA was extracted from unsorted PBMC with a Qiagen kit on a QIAcube, with processing performed in batches of 12 samples. As regards this clone: Its specific antigen is unknown. No clone much larger than this one lies a single base away; base qualities are absent.

The rearrangement combines TRBV18 with TRBJ2-5; the D gene assignment is ambiguous. The sequencing here drew on unsorted PBMCs, taken 0.2 years before starting antiretroviral therapy. This clonotype was obtained from a man in his late teens or twenties with HIV. In nucleotide form, the sequence is TGTGCCAGCTCACCCGAGAGGCAGACCCAGTACTTC. It encodes CASSPERQTQYF. The full variable domain, with segments outside the CDR3 supplied by the reference TRBV18 and TRBJ2-5 proteins, appears as NAGVMQNPRHLVRRRGQEARLRCSPMKGHSHVYWYRQLPEEGLKFMVYLQKENIIDESGMPKERFSAEFPKEGPSILRIQQVVRGDSAAYFCASSPERQTQYFGPGTRLLVL.